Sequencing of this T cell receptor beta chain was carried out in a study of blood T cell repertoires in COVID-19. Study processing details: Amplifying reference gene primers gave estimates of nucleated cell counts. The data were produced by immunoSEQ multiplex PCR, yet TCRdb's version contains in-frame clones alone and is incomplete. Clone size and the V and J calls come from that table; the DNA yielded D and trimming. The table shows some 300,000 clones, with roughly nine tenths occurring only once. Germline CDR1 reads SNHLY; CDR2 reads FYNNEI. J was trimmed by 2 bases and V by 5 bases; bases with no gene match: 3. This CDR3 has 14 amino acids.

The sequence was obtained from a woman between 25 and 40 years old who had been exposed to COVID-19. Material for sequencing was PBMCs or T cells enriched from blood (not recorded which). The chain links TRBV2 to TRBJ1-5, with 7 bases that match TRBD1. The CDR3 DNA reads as TGTGCCAGCAGTACAGGGGCTGGCAATCAGCCCCAGCATTTT. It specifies CASSTGAGNQPQHF.